The 27 T cell receptor beta chains reported below all come from one sample, sequenced in a study of response to subunit inactivated influenza vaccine. TCRdb used MiXCR to reprocess the RT-PCR reads, holding one entry per CDR3 protein. The data contain about 650,000 distinct CDR3 sequences, 11% to 15% of them seen just once; the ten biggest clones take up around 7.6%. Sequencing was performed on PBMCs from blood, taken 14 days before vaccination. Receptor source: a man in his fifties who received an inactivated influenza vaccine.

The rearrangement joins TRBV5-4 to TRBJ2-1; a weak D match, TRBD2 (5 bases). V lost 5 bases to trimming and J lost 8 bases, with 14 bases between them. This CDR3 contains 13 residues. Germline assignment: CDR1 SGHNT and CDR2 YYREEE (reference sequence). The CDR3 sequence is CASRPTEVDEQFF. CDR3 DNA: TGTGCCAGCAGACCTACGGAGGTGGATGAGCAGTTCTTC.

This clonotype was picked up many times. The J gene is TRBJ2-1, the V gene TRBV12-5, with 8 nucleotides matching TRBD2. CDR3 length equals 13 residues. Germline CDR1 is LGHNT and CDR2 is FRNRAP. Unmatched junction bases numbered 6, after V lost 5 bases and J lost 9 bases. As DNA, the CDR3 is TGTGCTAGTGGTGGGAGCGGGAGTGGTGAGCAGTTCTTC. This translates into CASGGSGSGEQFF.

The rearrangement uses TRBV6-5 and TRBJ2-7; D gene unclear. The CDR3 spans 15 residues. Trimming took 4 bases from V and 3 from J, leaving 16 bases between them. CDR1 MNHEY and CDR2 SVGAGI come from the germline V gene. CDR3 sequence (DNA): TGTGCCAGCAGTTCCGGAGTAGGGCACCTCTACGAGCAGTACTTC. Translating gives CASSSGVGHLYEQYF.

This clonotype was detected a few times. V gene TRBV7-9 combines with J gene TRBJ1-2; D gene unclear. This CDR3 contains 13 residues. V was pared by 5 bases and J by 8 bases, with 15 bases between. Germline assignment: CDR1 SEHNR and CDR2 FQNEAQ (reference sequence). CDR3 DNA: TGTGCCAGCAGCCCTGAAACCGGGATCGGCTACACCTTC. This translates into CASSPETGIGYTF.

The V and J genes are TRBV24-1 and TRBJ2-2; 10 positions agree with TRBD2. J gave up 3 bases and V 6 bases, and 3 bases lay outside the gene matches. The CDR3 is 15 amino acids. The germline V gene encodes CDR1 KGHDR and CDR2 SFDVKD. CDR3: CATSQAGGYTGELFF. CDR3 in DNA: TGTGCCACCAGTCAAGCGGGAGGGTACACCGGGGAGCTGTTTTTT.

This clonotype has just a few counts. V and J are TRBV9 and TRBJ2-1, with D uncertain. Trimming removed 3 bases at V and 2 bases at J, with 6 bases between. The V gene's germline CDR1 is SGDLS and CDR2 YYNGEE. The CDR3 runs 13 residues. CDR3 sequence reads: CASSADPYNEQFF. The CDR3 DNA is TGTGCCAGCAGCGCTGATCCCTACAATGAGCAGTTCTTC.

The J gene is TRBJ1-1, the V gene TRBV3-1, with 7 bases fitting TRBD1. Per the germline V gene, CDR1 is LGHDT and CDR2 is YNNKEL (reference sequence). V lost 2 bases and J lost 4; bases outside the gene matches: 4. CDR3 size: 14 residues. The CDR3 coding sequence is TGTGCCAGCAGCCAAAACAGGGGACTCACTGAAGCTTTCTTT. Amino acids: CASSQNRGLTEAFF.

V and J are TRBV6-1 and TRBJ2-1, with TRBD2 matching 10 bases. The germline V gene encodes CDR1 MNHNS and CDR2 SASEGT. J was trimmed by 5 bases and V by 7 bases; bases with no gene match: 8. The CDR3 totals 15 residues. The CDR3: CASTHSGGNNNEQFF. The CDR3 DNA follows: TGTGCCAGCACTCATAGCGGGGGGAATAACAATGAGCAGTTCTTC.

This clonotype appeared a few times. The rearrangement links TRBV6-1 to TRBJ2-5, with D tentatively TRBD2 (7 bases). CDR1 and CDR2 (germline): MNHNS, SASEGT. The CDR3 consists of 15 residues. Trimming took 6 bases from V and 1 from J, leaving 15 bases between them. CDR3 DNA: TGTGCCAGCAGCCACTACGGGGGGCCCCAAGAGACCCAGTACTTC. Encoded protein: CASSHYGGPQETQYF.

Only a few counts were recorded for this clonotype. The rearrangement links TRBV13 to TRBJ2-2; D is ambiguous. Germline CDR1 PRHDT, CDR2 FYEKMQ (reference sequence). The V gene lost 1 base and the J gene lost 1 base, with 10 bases spanning the gap. The CDR3 sequence is 16 residues long. DNA of the CDR3: TGTGCCAGCAGCTTAGATCTGGGGATGAACACCGGGGAGCTGTTTTTT. Its translation is CASSLDLGMNTGELFF.

This clonotype was found a few times. The chain uses TRBV20-1 and TRBJ2-7; D gene unclear. This CDR3 is built from 11 residues. The V gene's germline CDR1 is DFQATT and CDR2 SNEGSKA (reference sequence). Trimming stripped 5 bases from V and 6 bases from J, with 11 bases between. The CDR3 spells CSAGKFSEQYF. The CDR3 nucleotides read TGCAGTGCTGGGAAATTCTCCGAGCAGTACTTC.

The chain has TRBV20-1 and TRBJ2-7, with 8 nucleotides matching TRBD2. The ends lost 3 bases at V and 0 bases at J; junction bases unmatched: 19. Germline values: CDR1 DFQATT, CDR2 SNEGSKA (reference sequence). This CDR3 is 19 amino acids long. CDR3 in amino acids: CSARGSGGLRGPYSYEQYF. The CDR3 nucleotides are TGCAGTGCTAGGGGGAGCGGGGGCCTCCGGGGCCCTTACTCCTACGAGCAGTACTTC.

The chain links TRBV9 to TRBJ2-2, with D unresolved. Germline values: CDR1 SGDLS, CDR2 YYNGEE. This CDR3 has 11 residues. Trimming stripped 5 bases from V and 7 bases from J, with 6 bases between. The CDR3 reads CASSGDGELFF. DNA for the CDR3: TGTGCCAGCAGTGGGGACGGGGAGCTGTTTTTT.

In this sample, this clonotype turned up a few times. J is TRBJ2-1 and V is TRBV12-3 or TRBV12-4; TRBD2 aligns across 8 bases. Germline trimming cut 6 bases from V and 3 bases from J; bases unmatched to any gene: 7. This CDR3 comprises 15 residues. CDR3 sequence reads: CASSRTSGIYNEQFF. The CDR3 DNA is TGTGCCAGCAGCCGTACTAGCGGAATCTACAATGAGCAGTTCTTC.

The chain has TRBV3-1 and TRBJ2-5; D is possibly TRBD1 (5 bases). Trimming stripped 8 bases from V and 0 bases from J, with 10 bases between. This CDR3 has 13 residues. Germline CDR1 is LGHDT and CDR2 is YNNKEL (reference sequence). The CDR3 DNA sequence: TGTGCCAGCCGAAGACAGAACCAAGAGACCCAGTACTTC. Protein: CASRRQNQETQYF.

This clonotype was detected only a few times. The junction departs from germline at one end; a sequencing error may be responsible. The chain employs TRBV9 and TRBJ2-4; D is ambiguous. CDR3 size: 9 residues. Germline V gives CDR1 SGDLS, CDR2 YYNGEE. The DNA for the CDR3 is TGTGCCAGCAGCGTGGACGCGTGCTTC. Translating it yields CASSVDACF.

This clonotype was observed a few times. Here the CDR3 DNA reads TGTGCCAGCAGCGTTACAGGGGCGGGCCCCTATAATTCACCCCTCCACTTT. Translated: CASSVTGAGPYNSPLHF. V usage is TRBV7-8 and J usage is TRBJ1-6; 7 nucleotides agree with TRBD1. Germline V gives CDR1 SGHVS, CDR2 FQNEAQ. The V gene end was trimmed by 5 bases and the J gene end by 2 bases; junction bases not matched to a gene: 9. The CDR3 is 17 residues long.

The chain couples TRBV5-6 to TRBJ2-4; perhaps TRBD2 as D (6 bases). V was trimmed by 2 bases and J by 0 bases, leaving 12 bases between them. In germline, CDR1 is SGHDT, CDR2 YYEEEE. This CDR3 is 16 amino acids long. CDR3 sequence (DNA): TGTGCCAGCAGCTTCAGAAGGGGACTAGCCAAAAACATTCAGTACTTC. It specifies CASSFRRGLAKNIQYF.

V gene TRBV5-1 combines with J gene TRBJ1-2, with 7 bases aligning to TRBD1. CDR1 is SGHRS and CDR2 is YFSETQ in the germline V gene. With V trimmed by 4 bases and J by 6 bases, 15 bases remained unmatched. The CDR3 is 16 residues long. CDR3 in amino acids: CASSLGFETGLDGYTF. The CDR3 DNA reads TGCGCCAGCAGCCTGGGTTTTGAGACAGGGCTAGATGGCTACACCTTC.

This clonotype has only a few counts. The chain recombines TRBV2 with TRBJ2-5; 7 bases fit TRBD2. The CDR3 is made up of 15 amino acids. Per the germline V gene, CDR1 is SNHLY and CDR2 is FYNNEI. V was pared by 4 bases and J by 1 base, with 6 bases of the junction left unmatched. CDR3 residues: CASSAAGVRQETQYF. The CDR3 nucleotides read TGTGCCAGCAGTGCTGCGGGGGTTCGCCAAGAGACCCAGTACTTC.

At least ten counts were recorded for this clonotype. The chain is built from TRBV28 and TRBJ1-1, with 7 bases fitting TRBD1. The V segment lost 5 bases and the J segment 5 bases; nucleotides outside the gene matches: 8. Germline V gene lookup returns CDR1 MDHEN and CDR2 SYDVKM. The length of the CDR3 is 14 residues. This CDR3 reads CASSLGQAWTEAFF. CDR3 in DNA: TGTGCCAGCAGTCTCGGACAGGCGTGGACTGAAGCTTTCTTT.

This clonotype appeared many times. This chain joins TRBV5-1 and TRBJ2-2, with 7 positions matching TRBD1. V shed 1 base, J shed 14 bases, and the junction held 11 bases outside the gene matches. The germline V gene encodes CDR1 SGHRS and CDR2 YFSETQ. The CDR3 contains 14 residues. The CDR3, as DNA: TGCGCCAGCAGCTTGTACAGGGGCCACCAAAGTCTGTTTTTT. Its protein product is CASSLYRGHQSLFF.

This clonotype appeared a few times. The chain links TRBV7-9 to TRBJ2-7; D is unresolved. Germline V lookup: CDR1 SEHNR, CDR2 FQNEAQ (reference sequence). Trimming shortened V by 4 bases and J by 6 bases, and 10 bases separated the two germline ends. The CDR3 sequence is 12 residues long. The DNA of the CDR3 is TGTGCCAGCAGCTCCCTCATCGGCGAGCAGTACTTC. Protein sequence: CASSSLIGEQYF.

This clonotype was found a few times. One end of the junction fails to match germline, which may point to a read error. This rearrangement joins TRBV7-2 to TRBJ1-6, with no clear D. Germline lookup yields CDR1 SGHTA and CDR2 FQGNSA. The CDR3 totals 15 residues. In DNA, the CDR3 is TGTGCCAGCAGCTCTGTCACGTCCTCTAATTCACCCCTCCACTTT. As protein: CASSSVTSSNSPLHF.

This clonotype was seen more than once but under ten times. The rearrangement joins TRBV4-1 to TRBJ2-7, with D uncertain. The CDR3 is 15 residues long. V lost 0 bases to trimming and J lost 6 bases, with 15 bases between them. Germline V gene sequence: CDR1 MGHRA, CDR2 YSYEKL. This chain's CDR3 is CASSQDPLFSREQYF. The CDR3 coding sequence is TGCGCCAGCAGCCAAGACCCCCTGTTTTCCCGCGAGCAGTACTTC.

The rearrangement uses TRBV7-9 and TRBJ2-5, with 8 bases fitting TRBD1. Per germline, CDR1 SEHNR and CDR2 FQNEAQ (reference sequence). Germline trimming cut 3 bases from V and 5 bases from J; bases unmatched to any gene: 8. The CDR3 spans 15 residues. CDR3 residues: CASSLSGGIEETQYF. Written as DNA, the CDR3 is TGTGCCAGCAGCTTGTCAGGGGGCATCGAGGAGACCCAGTACTTC. Complete variable domain (other parts from reference TRBV7-9 and TRBJ2-5): DTGVSQNPRHKITKRGQNVTFRCDPISEHNRLYWYRQTLGQGPEFLTYFQNEAQLEKSRLLSDRFSAERPKGSFSTLEIQRTEQGDSAMYLCASSLSGGIEETQYFGPGTRLLVL.

This clonotype was seen at least ten times. V gene TRBV5-1 combines with J gene TRBJ2-7; possible D gene TRBD2, 6 bases. In germline, CDR1 is SGHRS, CDR2 YFSETQ. Trimming took 1 base from V and 1 from J, leaving 12 bases between them. There are 15 residues in the CDR3. CDR3 sequence (DNA): TGCGCCAGCAGCTTGAGAGGCGGGGTTTCCTACGAGCAGTACTTC. This translates into CASSLRGGVSYEQYF.